This T cell receptor beta chain was observed in a study of beta chain features in type 1 diabetes. Sequencing targeted expressed TCRB transcripts, as all isolated RNA had been reverse transcribed. TCRdb's table, derived via immunoSEQ multiplex PCR, lists solely in-frame clones and lacks some. This sample has around 400,000 clones; around an eighth occur once, and the top ten carry about 0.018%. The CDR3 has 14 amino acids. Germline assignment: CDR1 MRHNA and CDR2 SNTAGT. The ends lost 5 bases at V and 6 bases at J; junction bases unmatched: 10. The chain is built from TRBV6-4 and TRBJ2-7; 7 positions agree with TRBD1. This sequence was found in a young man in good health. The sequenced sample consisted of naive CD4+ T cells from blood. DNA of the CDR3: TGTGCCAGCAGTCCTGACAGGGCACCTTCCGAGCAGTACTTC. Amino acid sequence: CASSPDRAPSEQYF.